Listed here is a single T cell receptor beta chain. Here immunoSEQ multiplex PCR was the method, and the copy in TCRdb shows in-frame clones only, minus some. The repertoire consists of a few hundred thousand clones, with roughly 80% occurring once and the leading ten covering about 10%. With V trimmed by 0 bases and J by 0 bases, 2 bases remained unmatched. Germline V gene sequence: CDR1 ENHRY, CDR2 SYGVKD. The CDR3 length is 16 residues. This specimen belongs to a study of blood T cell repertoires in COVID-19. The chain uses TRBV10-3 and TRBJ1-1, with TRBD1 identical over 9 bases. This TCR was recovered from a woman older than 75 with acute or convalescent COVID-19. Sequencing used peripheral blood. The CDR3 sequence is CAISESRTGVNTEAFF. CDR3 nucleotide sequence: TGTGCCATCAGTGAGTCCCGGACAGGGGTGAACACTGAAGCTTTCTTT.